The subject of this entry is one T cell receptor beta chain. The antigen is undetermined. The source of the sample is a study of T cells in localized non-small cell lung cancer. Study outcomes and limitations: Tumor trailed uninvolved adjacent lung in T cell clonality, which peaked there. Turning up in adjacent lung were a median 57 of the top 100 tumor clones.

The repertoire was sequenced with immunoSEQ multiplex PCR; TCRdb's copy has only in-frame clones and lacks some. The data contain about 1,500 clones, more than 25% of them singletons. The V and J ends lost 1 base and 0 bases respectively, with 13 bases between them. The length of the CDR3 is 18 residues. Germline V gene lookup returns CDR1 SGHDN and CDR2 FVKESK. The TCR was taken from a man aged 40 to 75 with stage III squamous cell lung carcinoma. J is TRBJ2-6 and V is TRBV14; D remains unclear. This specimen consisted of normal lung tissue next to the tumor, obtained before any cancer treatment. This CDR3 reads CASSQGARRISGANVLTF. The DNA of the CDR3 is TGTGCCAGCAGCCAAGGGGCCAGGAGAATCTCTGGGGCCAACGTCCTGACTTTC.